This entry describes one T cell receptor beta chain. This clonotype has just a few counts. Its antigen is currently not known. Qualities for individual bases were not recorded, and no much larger clone is one base off. The data originate from a study of T-cell memory formation after mild COVID-19 (dated by TCRdb to the early 2020s). General notes on the study: Most TCR sequence clusters were specific to one of the two donors. T-cell clones expanding and contracting after mild COVID-19 in a couple of donors were tracked by longitudinal TCRalpha and TCRbeta repertoire sequencing. The cohort was made up of two young adult volunteers, one female and one male, who were previously healthy. On the study overall, not on this receptor specifically: SARS-CoV-2 specificity of the second-wave clones peaking on day 37 was not confirmed. Some responding clones were detected in pre-infection memory, which suggested that pre-existing cross-reactive memory T cells had joined the SARS-CoV-2 response. Contracting CD4+ clones were located mainly in the CM and EM memory subsets, whereas CD8+ clones were found to be enriched in EMRA. Clones that contracted from day 15 to 85 showed balanced CD4/CD8 phenotypes, whereas a second wave of clones that expanded from day 15 to 37 leaned towards CD4+. Only two mild cases were covered by the study, and larger cohorts that include severe cases with pre-infection samples were considered necessary.

Ficoll-Paque density gradient centrifugation was used to isolate PBMCs. The sample was run on an Illumina NovaSeq 6000. TCRalpha and TCRbeta cDNA libraries were constructed by 5'RACE with constant-segment primers, with sample barcodes and unique molecular identifiers being introduced. RNA was extracted from every sample with Trizol reagent. The libraries were amplified in two PCR steps, and the second step added a second sample barcode and Illumina TruSeq adapters. Libraries were sequenced on an Illumina NovaSeq with 2 x 150 bp paired-end reads. The published analysis was carried out like this. Demultiplexing of reads and collapsing into UMI-guided consensus sequences were performed with migec v1.2.7. Using mixcr v2.1.11, UMI consensuses were aligned to TRA and TRB V and J templates and then assembled into clonotypes. Expanded or contracted clonotypes were those called significant by both edgeR and NoisET, with noise models trained on biological replicates. For edgeR calls, a false discovery rate-adjusted p below 0.01 and a log2 fold-change threshold of 1 were applied. As an exploratory analysis of dynamics, max-normalized trajectories of the 1000 most abundant clonotypes were examined by PCA with hierarchical clustering. Each responding clone was given a CD4 or CD8 phenotype based on the CD4+ and CD8+ repertoires, which had been sequenced separately. In TCRdb, the public reads were trimmed at Q25 with fastp and aligned with MiXCR, with productive beta chains retained. Under each unique CDR3 protein, matching rows form one entry showing the most common genes and DNA. TCRdb assigned the V and J calls; the authors' analysis was not used. For this sample the table gives under 150,000 distinct CDR3 sequences, of which roughly 15% were detected only once. Around 13% of the sample belongs to the ten largest clones.

Deletion took 2 bases off V and 6 bases off J, with a span of 7 bases between the germline ends. From cysteine to phenylalanine, the CDR3 is 12 amino acids long. Only the CDR3 part of the read is kept: 36 bases, read in frame from the first base. The germline V gene provides CDR1 MNHEY and CDR2 SVGAGI. This receptor was obtained from an adult woman who had mild COVID-19 (a few samples of this study predate the infection). The sample titles of this study are shuffled in the database, so cell type and time point are left out; the donor was told from shared clones. The receptor chain draws on TRBV6-5 and TRBJ1-2, with no D gene named confidently. Material for sequencing was PBMCs or a T cell subset sorted from them (not recorded which). CDR3 loop: CASSYKGNGYTF. At the DNA level, the sequence is TGTGCCAGCAGTTACAAGGGAAATGGCTACACCTTC.